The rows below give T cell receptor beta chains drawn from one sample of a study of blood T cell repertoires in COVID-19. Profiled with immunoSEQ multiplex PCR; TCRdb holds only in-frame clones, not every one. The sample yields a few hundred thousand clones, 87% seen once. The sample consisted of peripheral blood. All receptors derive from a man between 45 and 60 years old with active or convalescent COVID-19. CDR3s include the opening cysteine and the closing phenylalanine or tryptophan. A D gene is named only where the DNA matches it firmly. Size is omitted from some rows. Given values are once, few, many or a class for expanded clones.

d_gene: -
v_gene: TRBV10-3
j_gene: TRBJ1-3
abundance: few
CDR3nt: TGTGCCATCAGTGAGTCAAGGGGGTGGTCTGGAAACACCATATATTTT
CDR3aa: CAISESRGWSGNTIYF

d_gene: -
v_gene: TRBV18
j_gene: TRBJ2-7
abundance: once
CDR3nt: TGTGCCAGCTCACCTGGTGGAGGTCCACCCTACGAGCAGTACTTC
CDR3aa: CASSPGGGPPYEQYF

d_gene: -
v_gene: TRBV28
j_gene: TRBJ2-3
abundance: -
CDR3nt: TGTGCCAGCAGTACACCAGGACAGAGTACAGATACGCAGTATTTT
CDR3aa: CASSTPGQSTDTQYF

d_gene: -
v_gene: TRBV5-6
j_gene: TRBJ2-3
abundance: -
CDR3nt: TGTGCCAGCAGCACAATCACAGTCACAGATACGCAGTATTTT
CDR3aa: CASSTITVTDTQYF

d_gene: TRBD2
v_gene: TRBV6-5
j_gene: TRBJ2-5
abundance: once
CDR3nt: TGTGCCAGCATGGGACTAGCTGGGGAGACCCAGTACTTC
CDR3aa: CASMGLAGETQYF

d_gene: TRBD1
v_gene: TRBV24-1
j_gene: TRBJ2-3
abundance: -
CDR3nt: TGTGCCACCAGTCCTACAGGGGTGCCCGATATGCGGGATACGCAGTATTTT
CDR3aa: CATSPTGVPDMRDTQYF

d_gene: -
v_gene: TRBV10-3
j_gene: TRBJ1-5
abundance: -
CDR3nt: TGTGCCATCAGTGAGTCCTCCAGCAATCAGCCCCAGCATTTT
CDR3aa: CAISESSSNQPQHF

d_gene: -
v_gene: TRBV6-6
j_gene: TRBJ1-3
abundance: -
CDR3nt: TGTGCCACCGGCGGGGGGGCCACCATATATTTT
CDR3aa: CATGGGATIYF

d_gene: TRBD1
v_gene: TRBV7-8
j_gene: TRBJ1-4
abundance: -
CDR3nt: TGTGCCAGCAGCTCCTTAAACAGGGGCTCTAATGAAAAACTGTTTTTT
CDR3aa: CASSSLNRGSNEKLFF

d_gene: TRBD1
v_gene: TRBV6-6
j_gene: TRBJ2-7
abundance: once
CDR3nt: TGTGCCAGCAGTTACTCCCGGGACAGGGGAACCCACGAGCAGTACTTC
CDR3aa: CASSYSRDRGTHEQYF

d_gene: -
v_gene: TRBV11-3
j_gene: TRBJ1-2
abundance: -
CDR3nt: TGTGCCAGCAGCTGCCCTCCCCCGGAGGGCACCAACTATGGCTACACCTTC
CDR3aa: CASSCPPPEGTNYGYTF

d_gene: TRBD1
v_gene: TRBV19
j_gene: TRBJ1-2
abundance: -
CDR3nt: TGTGCCAGCCGAAAACCAGGGGGCGGTTATGGCTACACCTTC
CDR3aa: CASRKPGGGYGYTF

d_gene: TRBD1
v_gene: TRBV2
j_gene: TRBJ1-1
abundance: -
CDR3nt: TGTGCCAGCAGTTCCCGGGACAGGGCTTCTGAAGCTTTCTTT
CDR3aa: CASSSRDRASEAFF

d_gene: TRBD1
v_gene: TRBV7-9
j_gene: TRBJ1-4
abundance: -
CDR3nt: TGTGCCAGCAGCACCAGGACAGGGGACTCCACAGCAACTAATGAAAAACTGTTTTTT
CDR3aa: CASSTRTGDSTATNEKLFF

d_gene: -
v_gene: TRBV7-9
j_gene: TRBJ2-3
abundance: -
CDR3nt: TGTGCCAGCAGCCTGGGCCTTAGCACAGATACGCAGTATTTT
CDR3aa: CASSLGLSTDTQYF

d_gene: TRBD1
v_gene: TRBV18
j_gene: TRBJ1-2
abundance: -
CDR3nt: TGTGCCAGCTCACCACCGTCGTGGGACAGTAACTATGGCTACACCTTC
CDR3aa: CASSPPSWDSNYGYTF

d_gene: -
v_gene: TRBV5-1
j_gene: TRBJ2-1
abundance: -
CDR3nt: TGCGCCAGCAGCTTGGGGGCCTCCAATGAGCAGTTCTTC
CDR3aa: CASSLGASNEQFF

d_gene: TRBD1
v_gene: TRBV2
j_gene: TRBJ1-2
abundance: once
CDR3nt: TGTGCCAGCAGTTTGGGACAGGGACCTAACTATGGCTACACCTTC
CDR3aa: CASSLGQGPNYGYTF

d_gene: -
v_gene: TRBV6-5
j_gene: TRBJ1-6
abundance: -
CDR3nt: TGTGCCAGCAGCGTATATGGCAGGGAGGAATCACCCCTCCACTTT
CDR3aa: CASSVYGREESPLHF

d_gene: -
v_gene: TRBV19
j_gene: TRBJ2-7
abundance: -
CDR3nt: TGTGCCAGTAGTATAGTTCGGGGTAAAGGCGAGCAGTACTTC
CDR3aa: CASSIVRGKGEQYF

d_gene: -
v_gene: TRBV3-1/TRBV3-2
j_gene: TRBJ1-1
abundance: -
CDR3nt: TGTGCCAGCAGCCTGACGGGTCGAACTGAAGCTTTCTTT
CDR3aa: CASSLTGRTEAFF

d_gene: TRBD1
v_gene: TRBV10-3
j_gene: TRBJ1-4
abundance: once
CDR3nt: TGTGCCATCAGTAAGTCGAACAGGGGAAATGAAAAACTGTTTTTT
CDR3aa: CAISKSNRGNEKLFF

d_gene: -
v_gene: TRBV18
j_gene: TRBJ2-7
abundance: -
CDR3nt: TGTGCCAGCTCACCAGGACAAGGACGGGAGCAGTACTTC
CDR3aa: CASSPGQGREQYF

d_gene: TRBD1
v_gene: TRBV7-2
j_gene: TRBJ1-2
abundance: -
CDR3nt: TGTGCCAGCAGCCGCGGACAGGGCTTCCCCCCGGGCTATGGCTACACCTTC
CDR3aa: CASSRGQGFPPGYGYTF

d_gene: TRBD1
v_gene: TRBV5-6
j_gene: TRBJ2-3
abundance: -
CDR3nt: TGTGCCAGCAGCTCCGGGACAGAAGTAACAGATACGCAGTATTTT
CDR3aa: CASSSGTEVTDTQYF

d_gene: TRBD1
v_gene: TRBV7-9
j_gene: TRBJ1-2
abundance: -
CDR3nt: TGTGCCAGCAGCCCGAATAGACAGGGGCTGAGTGTCTACACCTTC
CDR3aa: CASSPNRQGLSVYTF

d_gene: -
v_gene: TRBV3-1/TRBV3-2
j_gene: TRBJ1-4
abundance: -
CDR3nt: TGTGCCAGCAGCCAAGATCCTTCCTCCGGACGGACAAATGAAAAACTGTTTTTT
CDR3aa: CASSQDPSSGRTNEKLFF

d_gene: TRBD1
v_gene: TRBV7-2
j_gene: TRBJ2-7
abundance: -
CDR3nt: TGTGCCAGCAGCTCTCGGACAGGGACCTACGAGCAGTACTTC
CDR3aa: CASSSRTGTYEQYF

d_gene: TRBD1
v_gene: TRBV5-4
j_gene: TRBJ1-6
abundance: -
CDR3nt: TGTGCCAGCAGCTCCCGGGACAGGGGGCCTAATTCACCCCTCCACTTT
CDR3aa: CASSSRDRGPNSPLHF

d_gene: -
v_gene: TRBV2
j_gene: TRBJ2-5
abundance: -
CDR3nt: TGTGCCACTAAGGGGCAGTCTTACCAAGAGACCCAGTACTTC
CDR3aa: CATKGQSYQETQYF

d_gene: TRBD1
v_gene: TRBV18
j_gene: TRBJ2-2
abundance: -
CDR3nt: TGTGCCAGCTCGGGGACAGAAGCCACCGGGGAGCTGTTTTTT
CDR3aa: CASSGTEATGELFF

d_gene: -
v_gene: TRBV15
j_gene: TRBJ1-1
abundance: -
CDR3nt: TGTGCCACCAGCAGACCCCCTACCACTGAAGCTTTCTTT
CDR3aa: CATSRPPTTEAFF

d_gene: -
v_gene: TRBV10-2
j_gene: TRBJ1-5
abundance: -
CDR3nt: TGCGCCAGCAGTGTCTCGACAGGTTGGCAGCCCCAGCATTTT
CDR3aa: CASSVSTGWQPQHF

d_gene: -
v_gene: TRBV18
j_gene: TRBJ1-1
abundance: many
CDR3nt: TGTGCCAGCTCACCTTCTAACACTGAAGCTTTCTTT
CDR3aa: CASSPSNTEAFF

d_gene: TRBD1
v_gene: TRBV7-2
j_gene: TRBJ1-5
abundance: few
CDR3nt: TGTGCCAGCAGCTTAGCGACAGGGGGGAATCAGCCCCAGCATTTT
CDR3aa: CASSLATGGNQPQHF

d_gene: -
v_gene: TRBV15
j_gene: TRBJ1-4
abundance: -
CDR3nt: TGTGCCACCAGCAGAGAGGACAGTCCTTATGAAAAACTGTTTTTT
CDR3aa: CATSREDSPYEKLFF

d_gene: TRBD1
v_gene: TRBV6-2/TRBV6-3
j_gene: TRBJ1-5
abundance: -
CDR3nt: TGTGCCAGCAGCTTGAAGGACAGGGACCAGCATTTT
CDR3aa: CASSLKDRDQHF

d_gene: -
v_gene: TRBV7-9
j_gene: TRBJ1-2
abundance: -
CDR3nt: TGTGCCAGCAGCTTAGGAACATGGGGCTACACCTTC
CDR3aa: CASSLGTWGYTF

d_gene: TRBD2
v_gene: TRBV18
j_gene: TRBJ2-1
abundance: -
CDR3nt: TGTGCCAGCTCACCGACTAGCGGGAGTGATAGTGAGCAGTTCTTC
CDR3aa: CASSPTSGSDSEQFF

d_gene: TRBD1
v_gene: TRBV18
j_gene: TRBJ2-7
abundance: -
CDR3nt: TGTGCCAGCTCACCTACGACAGGGTTGACCTACGAGCAGTACTTC
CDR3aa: CASSPTTGLTYEQYF

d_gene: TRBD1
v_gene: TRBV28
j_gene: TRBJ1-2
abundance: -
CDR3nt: TGTGCCAGCAGTATAATAGTCCCAGGGGGAACGGGGGGCTACACCTTC
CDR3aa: CASSIIVPGGTGGYTF

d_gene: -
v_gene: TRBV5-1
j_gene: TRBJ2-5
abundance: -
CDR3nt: TGCGCCAGCAGCCGGCAGGATACCTCAGAGACCCAGTACTTC
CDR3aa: CASSRQDTSETQYF

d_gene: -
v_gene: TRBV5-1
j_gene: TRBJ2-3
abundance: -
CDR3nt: TGCGCCAGCAGCTTTGCAGGGGGCACAGATACGCAGTATTTT
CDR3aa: CASSFAGGTDTQYF

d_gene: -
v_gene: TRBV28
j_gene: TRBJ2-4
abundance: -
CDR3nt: TGTGCCAGCAGAGACAGCCCAGCCAAAAACATTCAGTACTTC
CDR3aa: CASRDSPAKNIQYF

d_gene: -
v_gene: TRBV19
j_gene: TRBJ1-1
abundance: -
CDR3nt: TGTGCCAGTAGTGTTCCCACGCGGGGTCACCCTGAAGCTTTCTTT
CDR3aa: CASSVPTRGHPEAFF

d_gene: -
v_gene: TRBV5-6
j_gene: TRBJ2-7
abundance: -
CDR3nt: TGTGCCAGCAGCCCGCCGCAGGGTATCGGAATCGAGCAGTACTTC
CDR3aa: CASSPPQGIGIEQYF

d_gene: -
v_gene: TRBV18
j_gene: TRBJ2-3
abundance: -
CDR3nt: TGTGCCAGCTCACCACGAACAGGGAACACAGATACGCAGTATTTT
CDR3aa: CASSPRTGNTDTQYF

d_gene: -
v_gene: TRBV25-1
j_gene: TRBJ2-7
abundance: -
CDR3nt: TGTGCCAGCAGCCGGTCACAGGGCCCCCTTAGCTTC
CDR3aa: CASSRSQGPLSF

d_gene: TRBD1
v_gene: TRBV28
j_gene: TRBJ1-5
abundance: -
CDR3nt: TGTGCCAGCAGTACTGGACAGGGGCTAAATCAGCCCCAGCATTTT
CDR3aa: CASSTGQGLNQPQHF

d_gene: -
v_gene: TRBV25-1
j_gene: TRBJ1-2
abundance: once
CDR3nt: TGTGCCAGCAGTGAATCTTGGGGCAACTATGGCTACACCTTC
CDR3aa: CASSESWGNYGYTF

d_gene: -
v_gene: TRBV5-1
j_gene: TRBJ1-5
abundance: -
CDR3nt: TGCGCCAGCAGCTTAGGACAGCAGGCCAATCAGCCCCAGCATTTT
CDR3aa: CASSLGQQANQPQHF

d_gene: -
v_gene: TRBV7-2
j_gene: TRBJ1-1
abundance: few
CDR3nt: TGTGCCAGCAGCCCCCGGGGTCGCCCAAACACTGAAGCTTTCTTT
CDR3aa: CASSPRGRPNTEAFF

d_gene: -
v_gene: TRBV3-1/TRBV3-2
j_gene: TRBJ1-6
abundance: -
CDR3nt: TGTGCCAGCAGCCAAGAGGTTTACGGGACAAGAAATTCACCCCTCCACTTT
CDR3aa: CASSQEVYGTRNSPLHF